This T cell receptor (beta chain) was sequenced in a study of cytomegalovirus exposure and HLA in healthy donors. V shed 4 bases, J shed 3 bases, and the junction held 5 bases outside the gene matches. The CDR3 sequence is 13 residues long. Germline CDR1 is SQVTM and CDR2 is ANQGSEA. Regarding the study as a whole: Only CMV serostatus was available as immune exposure information.

This clone was counted between two and nine times. Its antigen is unknown. 13 Jbeta primers and 60 Vbeta primers were used for the PCR. Per the original methods: There were tens of millions of unique TCR beta chains by a later count, and 8.5 million to 14 million of them were shared. The assay was immunoSEQ multiplex PCR, and TCRdb's table has in-frame clones only and misses some. That table gives V, J and clone size, and the DNA gave D and trimming. Among over 150,000 clones listed, over 70% were seen once. The sample taken for sequencing was PBMCs. This TCR was sampled from a woman younger than 45 in good health and CMV-seronegative. This sequence joins TRBV29-1 and TRBJ2-7; 8 positions agree with TRBD1. The chain's CDR3 is CSVGTGIGYEQYF. CDR3 in DNA: TGCAGCGTTGGGACAGGGATTGGCTACGAGCAGTACTTC.